The 8 T cell receptor beta chains given below trace back to one sample, sequenced in a study of blood T cell repertoires in COVID-19. Sequenced by immunoSEQ multiplex PCR; TCRdb stores in-frame clones only, minus some. The sample lists 500,000 or so clones; around 90% were seen once. The specimen was PBMCs or T cells enriched from blood (not recorded which). The source of these receptors is a woman younger than 35 who had recovered from COVID-19.

V is TRBV6-2 or TRBV6-3 and J is TRBJ1-5; tentatively, D is TRBD1 (6 bases). CDR1 MNHEY and CDR2 SVGEGT come from the germline V gene. Trimming removed 3 bases from V and 5 bases from J, with 11 bases in between. CDR3 length: 14 residues. The CDR3 sequence is CASSYYKGDQPQHF. The CDR3 DNA follows: TGTGCCAGCAGTTATTATAAGGGGGATCAGCCCCAGCATTTT.

V is TRBV18 and J is TRBJ1-1, with TRBD1 matching 8 bases. CDR3 length equals 14 residues. V lost 8 bases, J lost 4 bases, and 9 bases stayed unmatched. Germline lookup yields CDR1 KGHSH and CDR2 LQKENI. The CDR3 nucleotides read TGTGCCAGCCGTTGGACAGGGCTGGCCACTGAAGCTTTCTTT. This gives the protein CASRWTGLATEAFF. The whole variable domain, filled in from reference TRBV18 and TRBJ1-1, reads NAGVMQNPRHLVRRRGQEARLRCSPMKGHSHVYWYRQLPEEGLKFMVYLQKENIIDESGMPKERFSAEFPKEGPSILRIQQVVRGDSAAYFCASRWTGLATEAFFGQGTRLTVV.

A single count supports this clone. V and J are TRBV5-1 and TRBJ2-5; D not certain. The CDR3 loop spans 13 amino acids. Germline loops: CDR1 SGHRS, CDR2 YFSETQ. Trimming stripped 1 base from V and 2 bases from J, with 6 bases between. The chain's CDR3 is CASSLPTQETQYF. CDR3 bases: TGCGCCAGCAGCTTGCCCACTCAAGAGACCCAGTACTTC.

The chain uses TRBV11-2 and TRBJ2-2; no clear D gene. This CDR3 is built from 15 residues. CDR1 and CDR2 from the germline V gene are SGHAT and FQNNGV. The germline V and J ends were trimmed by 8 bases and 0 bases, with 13 bases remaining between them. CDR3 in DNA: TGTGCCAGCCGCCAATCAGTTACGAACACCGGGGAGCTGTTTTTT. Protein: CASRQSVTNTGELFF.

This chain connects TRBV5-4 to TRBJ1-1; D is possibly TRBD1 (5 bases). The germline V gene encodes CDR1 SGHNT and CDR2 YYREEE (reference sequence). Trimming pared 4 bases from V and 3 bases from J, leaving 16 bases between. This CDR3 spans 15 amino acids. This CDR3 is CASSPNGGVDTEAFF. For the CDR3, the DNA is TGTGCCAGCAGCCCGAACGGGGGGGTGGACACTGAAGCTTTCTTT.

The V and J genes are TRBV30 and TRBJ1-1; 9 bases map to TRBD1. The germline CDR1 and CDR2 sequences are GTSNPN and SVGIG (reference sequence). The CDR3 is made up of 14 amino acids. V was pared by 1 base and J by 3 bases, with 3 bases of the junction left unmatched. This CDR3 reads CAWSDTGGYTEAFF. CDR3 bases: TGTGCCTGGAGTGACACAGGGGGCTACACTGAAGCTTTCTTT.

This rearrangement joins TRBV5-5 to TRBJ1-3; 8 nucleotides agree with TRBD1. The V and J ends lost 4 bases and 2 bases, in that order; junction bases with no gene match: 8. Germline CDR1 is SGHKS and CDR2 is YYEKEE (reference sequence). CDR3 length equals 16 residues. CDR3 in amino acids: CASSGFDRGAGNTIYF. The CDR3 coding sequence is TGTGCCAGCAGCGGGTTCGACAGGGGCGCTGGAAACACCATATATTTT.

The chain joins TRBV12-5 to TRBJ1-4; perhaps TRBD1 as D (5 bases). Germline V CDR1 and CDR2: LGHNT, FRNRAP. Trimming took off 7 bases at V and 4 bases at J, with 13 bases between the two ends. CDR3 length equals 14 residues. This CDR3 is CASASTVGNEKLFF. In DNA form, the CDR3 reads TGTGCTAGTGCCTCGACAGTCGGTAATGAAAAACTGTTTTTT.